Included here is one T cell receptor beta chain sequence, with context. Its specificity is unknown. This sample is drawn from a study of blood T cells in healthy people across ages. Notes on the study in general: Researchers said unsorted PBMCs prevented a conclusive naive versus antigen-experienced comparison. Fewer expanded clones and more diversity marked long-lived versus aged donors. Significant beta diversity loss was already apparent by age around 40, declining roughly linearly.

The V end was cut by 0 bases, the J end by 2 bases, with 9 bases between. CDR1 LNHNV and CDR2 YYDKDF come from the germline V gene (reference sequence). The CDR3 totals 15 residues. Alongside a J-beta primer mix, a sample-barcoded 5' primer served in a second PCR lasting about 7 to 11 cycles. TCRdb independently ran MiXCR on the 5' RACE reads; one entry per CDR3 protein. The sample yields about 940,000 distinct CDR3 sequences, roughly 48% seen once. J is TRBJ2-3 and V is TRBV15; no reliable D call. The receptor comes from a man younger than 40 in good health. What was sequenced was blood. This CDR3 reads CATSRDPGVTDTQYF. CDR3 nucleotides: TGTGCCACCAGCAGAGATCCCGGAGTCACAGATACGCAGTATTTT. Looking up the rest from reference TRBV15 and TRBJ2-3 gives the full variable domain: DAMVIQNPRYQVTQFGKPVTLSCSQTLNHNVMYWYQQKSSQAPKLLFHYYDKDFNNEADTPDNFQSRRPNTSFCFLDIRSPGLGDTAMYLCATSRDPGVTDTQYFGPGTRLTVL.